The rows below give T cell receptor beta chains drawn from one sample of a study of cytomegalovirus exposure and HLA in healthy donors. Profiled with immunoSEQ multiplex PCR; TCRdb holds only in-frame clones, not every one. Found here are over 55,000 clones, 70% of them singletons; the top ten hold more than 9.5%. The sequencing input was PBMCs. The origin of the receptors is a woman in her 50s in good health and CMV-seropositive. Both conserved end residues are trimmed from each CDR3.

J: TRBJ2-7
V: TRBV30
CDR3: AWGGGGEQY

J: TRBJ1-1
V: TRBV28
CDR3: ASRLPGLGTEAF

J: TRBJ2-3
V: TRBV5-6
CDR3: ASSLVGSGTDTQY

J: TRBJ2-7
V: TRBV6-5
CDR3: ASKFNRARAYEQY

J: TRBJ2-3
V: TRBV6-1
CDR3: ASSEYFPHRGPTDTQY

J: TRBJ2-5
V: TRBV23-1
CDR3: ASSPASGQETQY

J: TRBJ2-7
V: TRBV7-3
CDR3: ASSPGSGRASAYEQY

J: TRBJ1-5
V: TRBV28
CDR3: ASSVGQGNQPQH

J: TRBJ1-1
V: TRBV19
CDR3: ASSITDSTEAF

J: TRBJ2-5
V: TRBV5-4
CDR3: ASSLTSGSYSYEQY

J: TRBJ2-2
V: TRBV7-3
CDR3: ASSQGGPPPGELF

J: TRBJ2-3
V: TRBV2
CDR3: ASSDGASTDTQY

J: TRBJ2-7
V: TRBV5-1
CDR3: ASSLWGLADTYEQY

J: TRBJ1-3
V: TRBV9
CDR3: ASSVSGASGNTIY

J: TRBJ2-5
V: TRBV19
CDR3: ASSLQIQETQY

J: TRBJ2-2
V: TRBV5-1
CDR3: ASSSDRDNGELF

J: TRBJ2-7
V: TRBV2
CDR3: ASRSGTGGYSEQY

J: TRBJ1-1
V: TRBV18
CDR3: ASSPVTETAF

J: TRBJ2-7
V: TRBV2
CDR3: ASTVGTVAYEQY

J: TRBJ2-2
V: TRBV30
CDR3: AWRPVMGHLEHRGAV

J: TRBJ2-1
V: TRBV19
CDR3: ASSIQQAGGSSEQF

J: TRBJ1-1
V: TRBV7-8
CDR3: ASSPSAGTGVEVAEAF

J: TRBJ2-5
V: TRBV5-1
CDR3: ASGTSGREEETQY

J: TRBJ2-7
V: TRBV30
CDR3: AWSLGTYEQY

J: TRBJ1-2
V: TRBV28
CDR3: ASSLRTGHGYT

J: TRBJ2-1
V: TRBV15
CDR3: ATSRDPLAASGRYNNEQF

J: TRBJ2-3
V: TRBV7-9
CDR3: ASSPRGDTDTQY

J: TRBJ2-1
V: TRBV5-5
CDR3: ASSLHRDNEQF

J: TRBJ1-1
V: TRBV4-3
CDR3: ASSQDLSGYAEAF

J: TRBJ1-1
V: TRBV18
CDR3: ASSEGQHSNTEAF

J: TRBJ2-1
V: TRBV6-5
CDR3: ASSRVLGEQF

J: TRBJ2-2
V: TRBV7-8
CDR3: ASSSHRKTGNTGELF

J: TRBJ2-5
V: TRBV25-1
CDR3: ATGGRGASQETQY

J: TRBJ2-7
V: TRBV27
CDR3: ASSLNRGQPYEQY

J: TRBJ1-5
V: TRBV18
CDR3: ASSGLQDQPQH

J: TRBJ2-1
V: TRBV6-4
CDR3: ASSDSASGYNEQF

J: TRBJ1-4
V: TRBV19
CDR3: ASSTGTGGEKLF